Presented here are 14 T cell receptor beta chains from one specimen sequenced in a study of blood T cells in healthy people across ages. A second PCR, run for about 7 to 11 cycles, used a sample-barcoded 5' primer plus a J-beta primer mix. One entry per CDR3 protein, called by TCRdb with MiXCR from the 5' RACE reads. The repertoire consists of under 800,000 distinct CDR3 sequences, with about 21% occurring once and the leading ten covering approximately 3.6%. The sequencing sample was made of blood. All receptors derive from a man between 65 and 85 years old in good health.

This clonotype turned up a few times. CDR3 sequence reads: CASSQLAGVGEQYF. CDR3 coding DNA: TGTGCCAGCAGCCAACTAGCGGGAGTAGGAGAGCAGTACTTC. This chain links TRBV3-1 with TRBJ2-7; 10 nucleotides match TRBD2. CDR1 is LGHDT and CDR2 is YNNKEL in the germline V gene (reference sequence). V was clipped by 2 bases and J by 7 bases; unmatched bases: 5. This CDR3 has 14 residues.

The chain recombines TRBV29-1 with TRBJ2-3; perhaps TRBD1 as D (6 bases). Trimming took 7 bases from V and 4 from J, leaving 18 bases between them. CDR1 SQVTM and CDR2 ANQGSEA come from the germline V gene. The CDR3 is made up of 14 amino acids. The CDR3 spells CSADGGDGADTQYF. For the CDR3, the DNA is TGCAGCGCCGATGGGGGCGACGGGGCAGATACGCAGTATTTT.

The CDR3 sequence is CASSLGIQTYGYTF. The CDR3 DNA sequence: TGCGCCAGCAGCTTAGGGATCCAGACCTATGGCTACACCTTC. The rearrangement links TRBV5-1 to TRBJ1-2; the D is unclear. Trimming pared 2 bases from V and 4 bases from J, leaving 12 bases between. CDR1 and CDR2 from the germline V gene are SGHRS and YFSETQ. The length of the CDR3 is 14 residues.

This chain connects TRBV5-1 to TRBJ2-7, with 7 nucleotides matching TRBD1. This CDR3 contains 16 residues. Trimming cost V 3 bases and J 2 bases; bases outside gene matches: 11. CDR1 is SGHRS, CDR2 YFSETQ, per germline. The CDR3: CASSSGPTGNAYEQYF. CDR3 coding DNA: TGCGCCAGCAGCTCGGGACCGACAGGGAACGCCTACGAGCAGTACTTC.

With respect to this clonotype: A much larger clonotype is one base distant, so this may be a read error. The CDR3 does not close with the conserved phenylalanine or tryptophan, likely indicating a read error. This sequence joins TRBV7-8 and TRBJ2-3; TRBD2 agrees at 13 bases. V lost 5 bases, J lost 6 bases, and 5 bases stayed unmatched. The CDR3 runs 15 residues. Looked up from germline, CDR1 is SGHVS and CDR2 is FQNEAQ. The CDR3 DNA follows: TGTGCCAGCAGCACCACTAGCGGGAGGGGCGATACGCAGTATCTT. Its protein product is CASSTTSGRGDTQYL.

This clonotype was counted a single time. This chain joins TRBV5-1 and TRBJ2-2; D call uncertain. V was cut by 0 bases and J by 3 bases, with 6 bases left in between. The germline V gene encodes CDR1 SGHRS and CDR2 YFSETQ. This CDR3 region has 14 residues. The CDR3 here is CASSLVADTGELFF. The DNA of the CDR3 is TGCGCCAGCAGCTTGGTGGCGGACACCGGGGAGCTGTTTTTT.

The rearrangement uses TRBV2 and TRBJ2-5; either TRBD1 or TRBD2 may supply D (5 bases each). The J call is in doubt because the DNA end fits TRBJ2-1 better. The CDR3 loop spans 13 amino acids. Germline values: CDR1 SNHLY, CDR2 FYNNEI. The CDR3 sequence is CASRRDLVNEQFF. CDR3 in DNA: TGTGCCAGCAGGAGGGACCTGGTCAATGAGCAGTTCTTC.

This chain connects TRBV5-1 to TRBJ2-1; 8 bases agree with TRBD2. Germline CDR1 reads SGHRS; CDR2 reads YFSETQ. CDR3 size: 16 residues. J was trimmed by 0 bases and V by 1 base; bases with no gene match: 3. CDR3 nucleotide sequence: TGCGCCAGCAGCTTGAGACTAGCGAGCTCCTACAATGAGCAGTTCTTC. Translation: CASSLRLASSYNEQFF. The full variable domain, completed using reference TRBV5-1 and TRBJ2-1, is KAGVTQTPRYLIKTRGQQVTLSCSPISGHRSVSWYQQTPGQGLQFLFEYFSETQRNKGNFPGRFSGRQFSNSRSEMNVSTLELGDSALYLCASSLRLASSYNEQFFGPGTRLTVL.

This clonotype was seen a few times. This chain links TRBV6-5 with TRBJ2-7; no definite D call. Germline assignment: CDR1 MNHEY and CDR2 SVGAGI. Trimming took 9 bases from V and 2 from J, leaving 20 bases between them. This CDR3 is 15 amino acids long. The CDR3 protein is CASSQTPSSTYEQYF. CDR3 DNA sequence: TGTGCCAGTAGTCAGACCCCCAGTTCGACCTACGAGCAGTACTTC.

CDR3 nucleotide sequence: TGCAGCGTTGAAGCGGGAGCAAGGGAGCAGTACTTC. Its translation is CSVEAGAREQYF. This chain joins TRBV29-1 and TRBJ2-5; D might be TRBD2 (6 bases). The CDR3 is 12 residues long. Germline V gene data show CDR1 as SQVTM and CDR2 as ANQGSEA. Between the trimmed V and J ends, which lost 1 base and 11 bases, there was a span of 14 bases.

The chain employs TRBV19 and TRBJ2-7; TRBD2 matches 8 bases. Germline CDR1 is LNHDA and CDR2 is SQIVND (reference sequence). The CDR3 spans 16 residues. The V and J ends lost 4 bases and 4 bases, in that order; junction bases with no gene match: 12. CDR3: CASSTGSGSPGYEQYF. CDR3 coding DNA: TGTGCCAGTAGTACCGGGAGCGGGAGCCCCGGGTACGAGCAGTACTTC.

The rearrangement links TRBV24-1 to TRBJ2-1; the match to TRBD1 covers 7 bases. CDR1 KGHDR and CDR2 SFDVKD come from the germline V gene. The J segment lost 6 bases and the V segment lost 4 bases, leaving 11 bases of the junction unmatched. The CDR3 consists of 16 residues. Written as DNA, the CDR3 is TGTGCCACCAGTGACCCACAGGGGTCCCCCCTCAATGAGCAGTTCTTC. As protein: CATSDPQGSPLNEQFF.

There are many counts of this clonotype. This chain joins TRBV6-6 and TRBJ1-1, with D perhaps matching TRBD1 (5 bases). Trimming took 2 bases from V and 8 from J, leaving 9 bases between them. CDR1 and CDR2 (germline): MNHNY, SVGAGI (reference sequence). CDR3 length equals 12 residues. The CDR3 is CASSYGGAEAFF. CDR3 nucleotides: TGTGCCAGCAGTTACGGAGGGGCCGAAGCTTTCTTT.

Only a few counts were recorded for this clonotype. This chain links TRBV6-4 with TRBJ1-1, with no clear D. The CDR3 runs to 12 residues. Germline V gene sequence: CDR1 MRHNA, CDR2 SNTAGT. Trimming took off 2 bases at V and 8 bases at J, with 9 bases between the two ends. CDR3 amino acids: CASSDQRGEAFF. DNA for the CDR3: TGTGCCAGCAGTGACCAACGAGGGGAAGCTTTCTTT.